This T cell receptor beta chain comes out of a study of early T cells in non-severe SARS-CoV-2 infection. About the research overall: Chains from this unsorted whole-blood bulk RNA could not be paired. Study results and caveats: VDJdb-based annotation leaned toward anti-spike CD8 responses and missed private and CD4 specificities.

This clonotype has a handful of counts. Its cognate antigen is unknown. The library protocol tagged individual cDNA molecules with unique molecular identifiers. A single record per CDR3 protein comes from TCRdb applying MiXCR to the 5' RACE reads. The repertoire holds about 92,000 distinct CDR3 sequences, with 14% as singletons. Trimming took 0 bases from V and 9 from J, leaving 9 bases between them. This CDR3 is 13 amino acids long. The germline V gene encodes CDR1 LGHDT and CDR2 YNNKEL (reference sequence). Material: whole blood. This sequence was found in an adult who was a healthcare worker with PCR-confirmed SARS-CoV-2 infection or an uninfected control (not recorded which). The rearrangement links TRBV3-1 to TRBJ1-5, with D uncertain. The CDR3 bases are TGTGCCAGCAGCCAAGAACCGGGTTCGCCCCAGCATTTT. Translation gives CASSQEPGSPQHF.